The rows below give T cell receptor beta chains drawn from one sample of a study of blood T cell repertoires in COVID-19. Assay: immunoSEQ multiplex PCR; the TCRdb copy retains only in-frame clones and omits some. The sample includes roughly 240,000 clones, 70% to 85% seen only once; the top ten take approximately 1.9%. Input material: peripheral blood. These receptors were obtained from a woman over 75 with acute or convalescent COVID-19. The conserved cysteine and the conserved F or W are not part of the CDR3 here.

>TRBV7-9|TRBJ1-3
ASSFDRPRGNTIY
>TRBV6-1|TRBJ2-7
ASSEYRSSSYEQY
>TRBV9|TRBJ2-1
ASSVEGGRQSEQF
>TRBV5-4|TRBJ1-1
ASRPDRGNTEAF
>TRBV25-1|TRBJ2-1
ASSTGQGYNEQF
>TRBV4-3|TRBJ2-6
ASSPLSSGANVLT
>TRBV28|TRBJ2-7
ASRRAPSYEQY
>TRBV18|TRBJ2-7
ASSPATGSSYEQY
>TRBV5-1|TRBJ1-2
ASSLGQGSYGYT
>TRBV7-2|TRBJ2-3
ASSPTRNTDTQY
>TRBV7-3|TRBJ2-5
ASSLTAVSSQETQY
>TRBV19|TRBJ2-1
ASSSDGVYNEQF
>TRBV19|TRBJ1-5
ASSPQGYNQPQH
>TRBV5-6|TRBJ2-5
ASRETLGRGETQY
>TRBV7-3|TRBJ2-5
ASSLAGLGETQY
>TRBV5-1|TRBJ1-1
ASSLGQGRGTEAF
>TRBV7-9|TRBJ2-7
ASSLGLAGSYEQY
>TRBV3-1/TRBV3-2|TRBJ2-7
ASSQGRGLSYEQY
>TRBV15|TRBJ2-1
ATSREWQSYNEQF
>TRBV7-9|TRBJ1-2
ASSLTAGGYT
>TRBV7-2|TRBJ2-7
ASSLAGVYEQY
>TRBV9|TRBJ1-4
ASSDRQGTTNEKLF
>TRBV19|TRBJ1-4
ASRSGGGREKLF
>TRBV18|TRBJ2-5
ASSPFAGPQETQY
>TRBV6-9|TRBJ2-3
ASSPSRAATSATDTQY
>TRBV6-5|TRBJ1-1
ATKVGGRWTEAF
>TRBV18|TRBJ2-7
ASSPGTVSYEQY
>TRBV3-1/TRBV3-2|TRBJ2-7
ASSRGGDEQY
>TRBV3-1/TRBV3-2|TRBJ2-5
ASSQRAVQETQY
>TRBV2|TRBJ2-4
ASRVTSLAKNIQY
>TRBV18|TRBJ1-1
ASSPGGVNTEAF